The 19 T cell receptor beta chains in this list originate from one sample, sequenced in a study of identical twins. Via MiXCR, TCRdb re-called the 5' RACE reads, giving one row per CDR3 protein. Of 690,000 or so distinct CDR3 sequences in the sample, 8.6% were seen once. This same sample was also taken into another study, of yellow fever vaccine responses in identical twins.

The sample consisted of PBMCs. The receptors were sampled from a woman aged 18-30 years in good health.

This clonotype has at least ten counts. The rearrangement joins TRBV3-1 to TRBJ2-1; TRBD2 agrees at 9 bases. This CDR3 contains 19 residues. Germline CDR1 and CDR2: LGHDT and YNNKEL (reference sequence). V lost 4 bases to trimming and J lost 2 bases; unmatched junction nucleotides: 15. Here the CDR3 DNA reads TGTGCCAGCAGCCCCGAGGGTCTACTAGCGGGCGGGACCTACAATGAGCAGTTCTTC. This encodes CASSPEGLLAGGTYNEQFF.

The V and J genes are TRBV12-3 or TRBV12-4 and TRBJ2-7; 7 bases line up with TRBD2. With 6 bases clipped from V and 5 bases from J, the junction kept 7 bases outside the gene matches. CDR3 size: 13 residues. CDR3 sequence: CASRYSGIDEQYF. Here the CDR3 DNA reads TGTGCCAGCAGATACAGCGGGATAGACGAGCAGTACTTC.

The CDR3 region is CASKGLAGEGPTDTQYF. The CDR3 nucleotides are TGTGCCAGCAAGGGACTAGCGGGAGAAGGGCCCACAGATACGCAGTATTTT. The rearrangement joins TRBV7-9 to TRBJ2-3, with TRBD2 matching over 14 bases. The CDR3 is 17 residues long. CDR1 is SEHNR, CDR2 FQNEAQ, per germline (reference sequence). V gave up 7 bases and J gave up 2 bases; unmatched junction bases: 8. The entire variable domain, with the rest obtained from reference TRBV7-9 and TRBJ2-3, is as follows: DTGVSQNPRHKITKRGQNVTFRCDPISEHNRLYWYRQTLGQGPEFLTYFQNEAQLEKSRLLSDRFSAERPKGSFSTLEIQRTEQGDSAMYLCASKGLAGEGPTDTQYFGPGTRLTVL.

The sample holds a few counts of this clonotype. CDR3 residues: CASSESRRGGGNEQYF. In DNA, the CDR3 is TGTGCCAGCAGTGAAAGTAGGCGGGGGGGCGGCAACGAGCAGTACTTC. The chain recombines TRBV2 with TRBJ2-7; TRBD2 aligns across 9 bases. Germline V gene lookup returns CDR1 SNHLY and CDR2 FYNNEI. The CDR3 is 16 residues long. V was pared by 2 bases and J by 5 bases, with 10 bases of the junction left unmatched.

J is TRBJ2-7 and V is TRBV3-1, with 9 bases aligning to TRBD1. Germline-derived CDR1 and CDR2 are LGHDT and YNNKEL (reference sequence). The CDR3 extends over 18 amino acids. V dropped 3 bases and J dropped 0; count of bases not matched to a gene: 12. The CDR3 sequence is CASSHKGRRGQGSYEQYF. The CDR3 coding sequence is TGTGCCAGCAGCCACAAGGGGCGCCGGGGACAGGGCTCCTACGAGCAGTACTTC.

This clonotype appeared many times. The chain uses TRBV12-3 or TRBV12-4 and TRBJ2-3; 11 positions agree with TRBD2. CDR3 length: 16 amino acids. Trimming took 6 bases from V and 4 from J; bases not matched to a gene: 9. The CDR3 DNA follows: TGTGCCAGCAGCCCCTTACTAGCGGGAGCTTCAGATACGCAGTATTTT. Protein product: CASSPLLAGASDTQYF.

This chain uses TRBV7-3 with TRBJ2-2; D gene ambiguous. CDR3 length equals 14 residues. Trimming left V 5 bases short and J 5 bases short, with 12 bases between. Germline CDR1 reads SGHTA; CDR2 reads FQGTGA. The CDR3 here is CASSNLGRTGELFF. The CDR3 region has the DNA TGTGCCAGCAGCAACCTCGGACGGACCGGGGAGCTGTTTTTT.

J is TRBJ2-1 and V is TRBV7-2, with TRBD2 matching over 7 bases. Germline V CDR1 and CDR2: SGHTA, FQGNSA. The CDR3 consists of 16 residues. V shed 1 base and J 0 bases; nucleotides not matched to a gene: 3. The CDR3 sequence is CASSLVPGGSYNEQFF. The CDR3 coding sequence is TGTGCCAGCAGCTTAGTTCCGGGAGGCTCCTACAATGAGCAGTTCTTC.

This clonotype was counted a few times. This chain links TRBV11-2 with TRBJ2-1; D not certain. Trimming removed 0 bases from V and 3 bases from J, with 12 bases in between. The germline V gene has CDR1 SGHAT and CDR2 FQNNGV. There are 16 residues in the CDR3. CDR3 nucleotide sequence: TGTGCCAGCAGCTTAGAATTCCGGGCCGACTACAATGAGCAGTTCTTC. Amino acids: CASSLEFRADYNEQFF.

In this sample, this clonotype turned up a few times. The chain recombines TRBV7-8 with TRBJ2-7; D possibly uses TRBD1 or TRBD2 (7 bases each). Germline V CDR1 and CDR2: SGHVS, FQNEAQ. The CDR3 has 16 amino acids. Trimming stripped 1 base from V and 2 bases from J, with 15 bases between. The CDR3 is CASSLGDRDYPYEQYF. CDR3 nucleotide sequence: TGTGCCAGCAGCTTAGGAGACAGGGACTACCCCTACGAGCAGTACTTC.

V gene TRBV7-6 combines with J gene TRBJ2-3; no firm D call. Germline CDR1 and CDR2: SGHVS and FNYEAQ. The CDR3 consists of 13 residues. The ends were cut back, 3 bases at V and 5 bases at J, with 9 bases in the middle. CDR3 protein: CASSLVVRDTQYF. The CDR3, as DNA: TGTGCCAGCAGCTTGGTAGTAAGAGATACGCAGTATTTT.

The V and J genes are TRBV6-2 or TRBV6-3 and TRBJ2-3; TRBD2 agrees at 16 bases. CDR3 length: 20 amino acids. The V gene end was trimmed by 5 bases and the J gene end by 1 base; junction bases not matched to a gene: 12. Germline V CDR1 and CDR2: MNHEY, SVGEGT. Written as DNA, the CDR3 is TGTGCCAGCAGTCTCCCGCCGGGACTAGCGGGGGGGCCTCGCACAGATACGCAGTATTTT. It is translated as CASSLPPGLAGGPRTDTQYF.

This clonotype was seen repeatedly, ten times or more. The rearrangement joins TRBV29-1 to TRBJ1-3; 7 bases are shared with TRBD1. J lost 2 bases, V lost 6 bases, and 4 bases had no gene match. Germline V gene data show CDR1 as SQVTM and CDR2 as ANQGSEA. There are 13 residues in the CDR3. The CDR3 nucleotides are TGCAGCGTCGTAGGGGGCACTGGAAACACCATATATTTT. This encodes CSVVGGTGNTIYF.

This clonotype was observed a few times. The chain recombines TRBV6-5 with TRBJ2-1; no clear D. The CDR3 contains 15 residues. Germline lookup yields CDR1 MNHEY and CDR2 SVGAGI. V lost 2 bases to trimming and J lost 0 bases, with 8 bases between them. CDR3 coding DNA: TGTGCCAGCAGTTACAAGCCTCTCTCCTACAATGAGCAGTTCTTC. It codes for CASSYKPLSYNEQFF.

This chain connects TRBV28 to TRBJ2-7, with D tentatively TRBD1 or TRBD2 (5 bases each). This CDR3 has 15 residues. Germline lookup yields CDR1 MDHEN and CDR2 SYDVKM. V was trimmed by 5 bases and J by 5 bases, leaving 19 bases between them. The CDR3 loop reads CASSPTDRYGNEQYF. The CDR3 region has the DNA TGTGCCAGCAGTCCAACCGACAGATACGGGAACGAGCAGTACTTC.

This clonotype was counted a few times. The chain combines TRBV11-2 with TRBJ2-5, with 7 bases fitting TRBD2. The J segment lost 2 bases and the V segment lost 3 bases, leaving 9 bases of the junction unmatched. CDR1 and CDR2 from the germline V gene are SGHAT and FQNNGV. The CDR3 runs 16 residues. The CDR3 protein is CASSFGPGGGQETQYF. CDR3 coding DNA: TGTGCCAGCAGCTTCGGCCCGGGAGGAGGGCAAGAGACCCAGTACTTC.

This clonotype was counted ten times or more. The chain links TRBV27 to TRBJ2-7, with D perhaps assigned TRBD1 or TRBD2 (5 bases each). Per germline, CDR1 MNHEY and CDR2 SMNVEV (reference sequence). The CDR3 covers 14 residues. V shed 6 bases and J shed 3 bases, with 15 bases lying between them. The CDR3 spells CASSQGLAVYEQYF. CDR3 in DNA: TGTGCCAGCAGCCAGGGTCTAGCAGTCTACGAGCAGTACTTC.

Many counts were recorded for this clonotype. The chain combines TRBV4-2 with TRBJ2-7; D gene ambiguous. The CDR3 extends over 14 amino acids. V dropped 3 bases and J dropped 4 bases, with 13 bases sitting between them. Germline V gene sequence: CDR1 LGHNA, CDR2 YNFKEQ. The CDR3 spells CASSHKGLNYEQYF. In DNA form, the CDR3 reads TGTGCCAGCAGCCACAAGGGCCTAAATTACGAGCAGTACTTC.

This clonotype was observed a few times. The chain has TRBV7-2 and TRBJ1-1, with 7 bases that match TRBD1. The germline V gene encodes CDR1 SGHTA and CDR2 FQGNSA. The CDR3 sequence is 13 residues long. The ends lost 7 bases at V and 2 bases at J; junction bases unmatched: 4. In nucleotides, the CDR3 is TGTGCCAGCACGGGACAGCTTAACACTGAAGCTTTCTTT. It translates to CASTGQLNTEAFF. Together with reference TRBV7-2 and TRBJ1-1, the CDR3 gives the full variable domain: GAGVSQSPSNKVTEKGKDVELRCDPISGHTALYWYRQSLGQGLEFLIYFQGNSAPDKSGLPSDRFSAERTGGSVSTLTIQRTQQEDSAVYLCASTGQLNTEAFFGQGTRLTVV.